The 11 T cell receptor beta chains listed next were all sequenced from one sample in a study of vaccination effects on CD4 cells after COVID-19. Antigen-specific CD4+ T cells were expanded with viral peptide pools in the ViraFEST assay before sequencing. The authors isolated CD4+ T cells after roughly eleven days of culture. Either the mRNA-1273 or the BNT162b2 vaccine was given to participants as two doses. Assay used: immunoSEQ multiplex PCR; TCRdb lists only in-frame clones, some missing. The table shows 20,000 to 25,000 clones, with roughly three quarters occurring only once. These TCRs' antigens remain unknown. Sample: CD4+ T cells from PBMCs cultured with SARS-CoV-2 spike peptides, taken after COVID-19 vaccination. These receptors all come from a human donor who received a COVID-19 vaccine.

The gene calls are TRBV6-1 and TRBJ1-6; D is undetermined. The CDR3 is 17 amino acids. The germline V and J ends were trimmed by 3 bases and 0 bases, with 12 bases remaining between them. CDR1 and CDR2 (germline): MNHNS, SASEGT. The CDR3 DNA reads TGTGCCAGCAGTGAGTTTGGGCCGAGCTCCTATAATTCACCCCTCCACTTT. This gives the protein CASSEFGPSSYNSPLHF.

This clone has just one count. The chain combines TRBV4-1 with TRBJ1-5; D perhaps matches TRBD1 (5 bases). The CDR3 covers 15 residues. The V gene lost 3 bases and the J gene lost 3 bases, with 12 bases spanning the gap. The germline CDR1 and CDR2 sequences are MGHRA and YSYEKL. The CDR3, as DNA: TGCGCCAGCAGCCAGGGGGAGGGACTCAATCAGCCCCAGCATTTT. Translating gives CASSQGEGLNQPQHF.

This clone was detected only a few times. The chain has TRBV19 and TRBJ1-2; TRBD1 agrees at 7 bases. CDR1 is LNHDA, CDR2 SQIVND, per germline (reference sequence). With V trimmed by 5 bases and J by 8 bases, 14 bases remained unmatched. The CDR3 contains 15 residues. CDR3 protein: CASSARPGQSYGYTF. The CDR3 nucleotides are TGTGCCAGTAGTGCTCGCCCGGGACAGTCGTACGGCTACACCTTC.

The chain links TRBV6-6 to TRBJ2-1; D possibly corresponds to TRBD2 (6 bases). The V gene lost 5 bases and the J gene lost 3 bases, with 11 bases spanning the gap. The CDR3 sequence is 14 residues long. CDR1 is MNHNY, CDR2 SVGAGI, per germline (reference sequence). The CDR3 coding sequence is TGTGCCAGCAGTAAAGGACTAAACTACAATGAGCAGTTCTTC. Its protein is CASSKGLNYNEQFF.

This clone was detected a few times. The chain is built from TRBV6-2 or TRBV6-3 and TRBJ1-6; D is possibly TRBD1 (5 bases). Germline V gene lookup returns CDR1 MNHEY and CDR2 SVGEGT. The ends were cut back, 6 bases at V and 5 bases at J, with 11 bases in the middle. The CDR3 totals 14 residues. Here the CDR3 DNA reads TGTGCCAGCAGCGGGGCAGCCCATAATTCACCCCTCCACTTT. Its translation: CASSGAAHNSPLHF.

The V call is TRBV10-2, the J call TRBJ1-5; 7 bases agree with TRBD1. CDR3 length equals 13 residues. Trimming removed 2 bases from V and 15 bases from J; junction bases left unmatched: 10. Germline-derived CDR1 and CDR2 are WSHSY and SAAADI. This CDR3 reads CASSEPWTGLSHF. CDR3 nucleotides: TGCGCCAGCAGTGAGCCTTGGACAGGCCTGTCGCATTTT.

CDR3 bases: TGTGCCACCGCAGGGTTCTCTGGGGCCAACGTCCTGACTTTC. Its protein product is CATAGFSGANVLTF. The chain employs TRBV6-5 and TRBJ2-6, with D possibly being TRBD1 (5 bases). The germline V gene has CDR1 MNHEY and CDR2 SVGAGI. Trimming left V 10 bases short and J 0 bases short, with 10 bases between. This CDR3 spans 14 amino acids.

The rearrangement uses TRBV4-1 and TRBJ1-2; 8 bases agree with TRBD1. The junction had 6 bases not matched to a gene; V was cut back by 2 bases and J by 4 bases. The CDR3 totals 15 residues. The germline CDR1 and CDR2 sequences are MGHRA and YSYEKL. The CDR3 loop is CASSQPGTGVYGYTF. DNA for the CDR3: TGCGCCAGCAGCCAACCCGGGACAGGAGTCTATGGCTACACCTTC.

The chain employs TRBV5-4 and TRBJ2-3; D may be TRBD2 (6 bases). V was trimmed by 4 bases and J by 5 bases, leaving 14 bases between them. The CDR3 spans 14 residues. Germline CDR1 and CDR2: SGHNT and YYREEE (reference sequence). For the CDR3, the DNA is TGTGCCAGCAGCATGACTAGTATGAGAGATACGCAGTATTTT. Translating gives CASSMTSMRDTQYF.

CDR3 in amino acids: CASSQGGSNQPQHF. The CDR3 coding sequence is TGCGCCAGCAGCCAAGGAGGCTCCAATCAGCCCCAGCATTTT. The chain recombines TRBV4-1 with TRBJ1-5, with D unclear. Germline CDR1 is MGHRA and CDR2 is YSYEKL. V was trimmed by 1 base and J by 3 bases, leaving 7 bases between them. The CDR3 consists of 14 residues.

The chain employs TRBV11-3 and TRBJ2-3; TRBD2 matches 9 bases. The CDR3 runs to 16 residues. From germline, CDR1 is SGHNT and CDR2 YENEEA. V lost 1 base and J lost 3; bases outside the gene matches: 5. CDR3 residues: CASSLVGGGATDTQYF. The CDR3 coding sequence is TGTGCCAGCAGCTTAGTTGGCGGGGGGGCGACAGATACGCAGTATTTT.